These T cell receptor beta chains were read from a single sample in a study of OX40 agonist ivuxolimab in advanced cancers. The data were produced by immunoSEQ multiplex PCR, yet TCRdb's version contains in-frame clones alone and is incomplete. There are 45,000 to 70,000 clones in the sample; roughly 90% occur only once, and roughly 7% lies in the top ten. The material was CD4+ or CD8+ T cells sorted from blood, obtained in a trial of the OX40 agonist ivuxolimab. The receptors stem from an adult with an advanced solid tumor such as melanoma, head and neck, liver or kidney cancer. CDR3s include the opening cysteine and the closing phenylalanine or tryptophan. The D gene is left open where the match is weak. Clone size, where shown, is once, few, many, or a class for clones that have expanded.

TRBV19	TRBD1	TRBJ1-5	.	TGTGCCAGTAGCCGGGACAGGGCGATTCGCAATCAGCCCCAGCATTTT	CASSRDRAIRNQPQHF
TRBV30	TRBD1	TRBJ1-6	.	TGTGCCTGGAGAGGACAGGGGACGAATAATTCACCCCTCCACTTT	CAWRGQGTNNSPLHF
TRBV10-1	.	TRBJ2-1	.	TGCGCCAGCAGTGTTTTTGGTGGCAGGGGGGCGGTCGATGAGCAGTTCTTC	CASSVFGGRGAVDEQFF
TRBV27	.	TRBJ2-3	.	TGTGCCACCCAGGCAGGGATCGCAGATACGCAGTATTTT	CATQAGIADTQYF
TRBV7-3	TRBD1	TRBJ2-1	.	TGTGCCAGCAGTTTTTGGGACAGGGGGCCAGGGAATGAGCAGTTCTTC	CASSFWDRGPGNEQFF
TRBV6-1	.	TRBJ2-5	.	TGTGCCAGCGATATCGGAGGGGTGAGGCGAGAGACCCAGTACTTC	CASDIGGVRRETQYF
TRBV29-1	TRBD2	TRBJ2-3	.	TGCAGCGCCAAACTAGCGGGGGGCACAGATACGCAGTATTTT	CSAKLAGGTDTQYF
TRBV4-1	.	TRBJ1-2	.	TGCGCCAGCAGCCAAGATCGGGCAAACCACTATGGCTACACCTTC	CASSQDRANHYGYTF
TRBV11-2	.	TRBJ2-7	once	TGTGCCAGCAGCGCCCACAGTCAGGGGAAAGCATCCTACGAGCAGTACTTC	CASSAHSQGKASYEQYF
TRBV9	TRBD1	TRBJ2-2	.	TGTGCCACCTCGGACAGGGTGAACACCGGGGAGCTGTTTTTT	CATSDRVNTGELFF
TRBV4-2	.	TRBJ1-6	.	TGTGCCAGCAGCCAAGAGCGGTGGGCACATAATTCACCCCTCCACTTT	CASSQERWAHNSPLHF
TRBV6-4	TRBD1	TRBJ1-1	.	TGTGCCAGCAGCTCACAGGGGAGCACTGAAGCTTTCTTT	CASSSQGSTEAFF
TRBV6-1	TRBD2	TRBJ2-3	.	TGTGCCAGCAGTGATAGACTAGCGGGAGGGTCCGATACGCAGTATTTT	CASSDRLAGGSDTQYF
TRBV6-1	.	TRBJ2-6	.	TGTGCCACCCAACTCTCGGGGGCCAACGTCCTGACTTTC	CATQLSGANVLTF
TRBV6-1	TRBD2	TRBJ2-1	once	TGTGCCAGCAGTGAGATGACTAGCGGCTACAATGAGCAGTTCTTC	CASSEMTSGYNEQFF
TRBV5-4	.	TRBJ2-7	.	TGTGCCAGCAGCCCCGGACAGAAGGACGAGCAGTACTTC	CASSPGQKDEQYF
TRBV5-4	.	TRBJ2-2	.	TGTGCCAGCAGCACTGATGGGGGATACACCGGGGAGCTGTTTTTT	CASSTDGGYTGELFF
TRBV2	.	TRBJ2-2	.	TGTGCCAGCAGTGGGGGGCTTGCGGACACCGGGGAGCTGTTTTTT	CASSGGLADTGELFF
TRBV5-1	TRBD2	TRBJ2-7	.	TGCGCCAGCAGCTTGGCCGTCAGCGGGAGGCCCTCCTACGAGCAGTACTTC	CASSLAVSGRPSYEQYF
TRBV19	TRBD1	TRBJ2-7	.	TGTGCCAGTAGTCCAACAGGGGCCTTTTCCTACGAGCAGTACTTC	CASSPTGAFSYEQYF
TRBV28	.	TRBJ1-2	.	TGTGCCAGCAGTCTCCCGGCTGGGTCTCGCGGCTACACCTTC	CASSLPAGSRGYTF
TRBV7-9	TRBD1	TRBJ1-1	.	TGTGCCAGCAGCCTGGGACAGGGCTATTCTGAAGCTTTCTTT	CASSLGQGYSEAFF
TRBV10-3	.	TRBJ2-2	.	TGTGCCATCAGTGACCCACGGGGAGGTGGCCGGGGAAAGCTGTTTTTT	CAISDPRGGGRGKLFF
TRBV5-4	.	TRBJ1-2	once	TGTGCCAGCAGCCTTGACCCGCCCTATCGCTACACCTTC	CASSLDPPYRYTF
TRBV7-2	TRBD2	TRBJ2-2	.	TGTGCCAGCAGCTCGGGAGGGCCGGGAACCGGGGAGCTGTTTTTT	CASSSGGPGTGELFF
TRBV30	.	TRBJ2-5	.	TGTGCCTGGACCAAGGGCCATGAGACCCAGTACTTC	CAWTKGHETQYF
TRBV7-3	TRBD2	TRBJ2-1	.	TGTGCCAGCAGCTTAGCCGCGGGACTAGCAGGCAATGAGCAGTTCTTC	CASSLAAGLAGNEQFF
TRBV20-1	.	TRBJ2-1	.	TGCAGTGCGCATACCTTCCCAGAGCAGTTCTTC	CSAHTFPEQFF
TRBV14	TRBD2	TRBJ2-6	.	TGTGCCAGCAGCCAAGTTCGGCTAGCGGGAGTGTCTGGGGCCAACGTCCTGACTTTC	CASSQVRLAGVSGANVLTF
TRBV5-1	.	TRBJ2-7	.	TGCGCCAGCAGCGGCGTACCCCCGGCATACGAGCAGTACTTC	CASSGVPPAYEQYF
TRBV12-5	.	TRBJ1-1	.	TGTGCTAGTGGTTTGGCACCCATGAACACTGAAGCTTTCTTT	CASGLAPMNTEAFF
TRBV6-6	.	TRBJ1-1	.	TGTGCCAGCAGTTCAACACAGGGCTTAGAGGCTTTCTTT	CASSSTQGLEAFF
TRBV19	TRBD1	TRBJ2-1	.	TGTGCCAGTAGCTCACAGGGGTATATGGAGCAGTTCTTC	CASSSQGYMEQFF
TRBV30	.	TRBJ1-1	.	TGTGCGTGGGTGGAGGGGAACACTGAAGCTTTCTTT	CAWVEGNTEAFF
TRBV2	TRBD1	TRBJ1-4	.	TGTGCCAGCAGGGCACAGGGGGCTAATGAAAAACTGTTTTTT	CASRAQGANEKLFF
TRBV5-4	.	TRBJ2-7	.	TGTGCCAGCAGCTGGGACTGGAGCACCTACGAGCAGTACTTC	CASSWDWSTYEQYF
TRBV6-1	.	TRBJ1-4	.	TGTGCCAGCAGGGGCCAGGGCAGGGAAAAACTGTTTTTT	CASRGQGREKLFF
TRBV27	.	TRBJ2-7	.	TGTGCCAGCAGTTTATCCCGGGACTCCTCCTACGAGCAGTACTTC	CASSLSRDSSYEQYF
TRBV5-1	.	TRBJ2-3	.	TGCGCCAGCAGCTTGGGAATTCCTGATGGTAATTTT	CASSLGIPDGNF
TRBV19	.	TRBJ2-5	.	TGTGCCAGTAGCCTACTAGGTGGGGGGTCCGGAGAGACCCAGTACTTC	CASSLLGGGSGETQYF
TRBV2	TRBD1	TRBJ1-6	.	TGTGCCAGCAGTAGAACCGGGACAGGGGAGTCACCCCTCCACTTT	CASSRTGTGESPLHF
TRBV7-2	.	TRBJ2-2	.	TGTGCCAGCAGCCTCGATCAGATCACCGGGGAGCTGTTTTTT	CASSLDQITGELFF
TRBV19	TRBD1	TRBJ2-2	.	TGTGCCAGTAGTCCTTCAGGGGGCAGGGGGGAGCTGTTTTTT	CASSPSGGRGELFF
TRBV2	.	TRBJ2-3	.	TGTGCCAGCAGTCTGACTAGTGGATACACAGATACGCAGTATTTT	CASSLTSGYTDTQYF
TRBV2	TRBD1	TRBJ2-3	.	TGTGCCAGCAGGGGAAGGGGGCCTTCCACAGATACGCAGTATTTT	CASRGRGPSTDTQYF
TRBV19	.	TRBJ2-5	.	TGTGCCAGTTCCAGGCACTGGGTGGGAGAGACCCAGTACTTC	CASSRHWVGETQYF
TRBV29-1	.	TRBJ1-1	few	TGCAGCGTACCCTCGGGGGCGGGTACTGAAGCTTTCTTT	CSVPSGAGTEAFF
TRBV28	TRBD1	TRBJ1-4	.	TGTGCCAGCAGTTTAACCGGGGACAGGGACGGAAAACTGTTTTTT	CASSLTGDRDGKLFF
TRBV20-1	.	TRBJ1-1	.	TGCAGACCAGGGTCGAACACTGAAGCTTTCTTT	CRPGSNTEAFF
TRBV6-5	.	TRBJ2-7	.	TGTGCCAGCAGCCGAACGGGAACAGGGATCGGCGAGCAGTACTTC	CASSRTGTGIGEQYF
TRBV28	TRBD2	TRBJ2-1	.	TGTGCCAGCAGTTTAGCAAAACTAGCGGGAGGATACAATGAGCAGTTCTTC	CASSLAKLAGGYNEQFF
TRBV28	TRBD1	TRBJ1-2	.	TGTGCCAGCACCAGGACAGGGCACGGCTACACCTTC	CASTRTGHGYTF
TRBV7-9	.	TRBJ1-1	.	TGTGCCAGCAGCTTTCCGCGCACTGAAGCTTTCTTT	CASSFPRTEAFF
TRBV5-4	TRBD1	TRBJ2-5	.	TGTGCCAGCAGCCTACAGGGGGCGGTAGAGACCCAGTACTTC	CASSLQGAVETQYF
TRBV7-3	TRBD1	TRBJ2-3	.	TGTGCCAGCAGCTTATGGGGGACAGCCACAGATACGCAGTATTTT	CASSLWGTATDTQYF
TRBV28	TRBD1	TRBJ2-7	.	TGTGCCAGCACCGGGACAGGTTGGGTCGAGCAGTACTTC	CASTGTGWVEQYF
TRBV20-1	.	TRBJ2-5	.	TGCAGCCACAGGGAAGAGACCCAGTACTTC	CSHREETQYF
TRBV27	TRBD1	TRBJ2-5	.	TGTGCCAGCAGACGGGACAGGGGGCCTTTGGAGACCCAGTACTTC	CASRRDRGPLETQYF